This TCR beta chain was profiled in a study of T cell responses to AZD1222 COVID-19 vaccine (dated by TCRdb to about 2021). Broadly, across the study: Because spike-specific TCR depth and breadth did not differ between the two schedules, AZD1222 recipients who got a second dose at roughly 4 weeks were pooled with those who got a second dose at roughly 12 weeks. TCR sequencing was performed for roughly 250 trial participants, of whom around 200 were given two doses of AZD1222 and some 26 were given two doses of MenACWY control vaccine. Enrollment into the trials was organized by age into subgroups of 18-55, 56-69 and 70-plus years, and those subgroups contained approximately 160, 26 and 62 TCR-sequenced participants, respectively.

The CDR3 regions of human TCRbeta chains were analyzed by immunosequencing. Per the authors' processing: Repertoire TCRs were matched against a reference library of SARS-CoV-2-specific TCRs generated with the MIRA antigen-specificity platform. Breadth meant the fraction of unique TCRs that were SARS-CoV-2-associated, whereas depth meant the fraction of total T cells that were SARS-CoV-2-associated. Each spike-specific TCR was assigned to its reactive spike region and to a CD4 or CD8 class using the MIRA data. Log10-transformed breadth and depth values were compared by one-way ANOVA with Sidak's multiple comparisons tests. TCRdb took over this immuneACCESS table, retaining in-frame rearrangements with V and J assigned. Such tables are incomplete; in checked studies, under half of the missing clones stem from an unresolved V gene, and the remainder is unexplained. Clone size and the V and J calls come from that table; the DNA yielded D and trimming. The sample table holds 90,000 to 150,000 clones, of which around 87% were seen once. Roughly 4% of the sample is taken by the ten largest.

The time point tag for this specimen amounts to: baseline before first vaccination. The vaccinee samples were drawn from two UK trials, COV001 and COV002, one of which was a single-blind randomized controlled phase 2/3 trial testing AZD1222 (ChAdOx1 nCoV-19) in healthy adults. Trial participant PBMC samples were collected at day 0 and day 28 after the second dose for TCRbeta chain sequencing. The paper as a whole reports these results and caveats: The 56-69-year group was small, and its depth increase did not reach significance, likely because of low power. Most participants were white British and females outnumbered males, and the authors suggested that clonal diversity may have been underestimated. A significant rise in spike-specific TCR breadth and depth was observed after two AZD1222 doses relative to day 0 and relative to MenACWY recipients. Conclusions about previously exposed vaccinees are limited, since just five or six AZD1222 recipients were seropositive for SARS-CoV-2 at baseline. The vaccine-associated CD4 TCRs covered the entire spike protein, and the dominant responses fell in regions 160-218 and 743-854. Reportedly, almost half of the unique spike-specific TCRs recognized epitopes lying outside the regions that are mutated in the B.1.351 and B.1.1.7 variants. Because no day 14 peak-response samples were available, the repertoires could be characterized only after the peak T cell response.

This clone showed up just once. Its specific antigen is unknown. No base qualities exist here, and no much larger clone lies one base off it. Sequencing used peripheral blood, obtained on day 0 of AZD1222 vaccination. This TCR was recovered from an adult in good health.

The CDR3 region reads CASTSMRGKRDYNEQFF. DNA sequence: TGTGCCAGCACCTCGATGCGGGGGAAGCGGGACTACAATGAGCAGTTCTTC. This chain is built from TRBV13 and TRBJ2-1, and 7 junctional nucleotides match TRBD2. According to the germline V gene (reference sequence), CDR1 reads PRHDT and CDR2 reads FYEKMQ. Including cysteine and phenylalanine, the CDR3 has 17 amino acids. The DNA shown is the 51-base CDR3, in frame from base 1. The germline V and J ends show losses of 7 bases and 3 bases respectively, and no gene match explains 15 bases of the junction.